This T cell receptor (beta chain) was retrieved from a study of shared clonotypes between healthy human individuals. Overall study findings and caveats: Among a handful of donors, approximately 5% of naive CD4 clonotypes were found in common. Larger estimated richness was generally recorded for naive subsets relative to memory subsets. Rarefaction showed that sequencing of sorted subsets was incomplete (despite large depth).

Running of the assay took place at deep level. Using immunoSEQ multiplex PCR, the repertoire was profiled, and TCRdb retains in-frame clones only, with some absent. The sample yields more than 550,000 clones, about two thirds seen once. As regards this clone: Its antigen is unidentified.

The sample comprised memory CD4+ T cells sorted from blood. Subset here: CD45RA-negative fraction. This receptor was identified in a woman in her thirties in good health.

The CDR3 bases are TGTGCCAGCAACCCTCGGGACGCGAGTACCGGGGAGCTGTTTTTT. It codes for CASNPRDASTGELFF. V gene TRBV6-5 combines with J gene TRBJ2-2; D is perhaps TRBD1 or TRBD2 (5 bases each). The CDR3 length is 15 residues. The germline CDR1 and CDR2 sequences are MNHEY and SVGAGI. The V gene lost 7 bases and the J gene lost 5 bases, with 17 bases spanning the gap.